This T cell receptor beta chain was sequenced in a study of PD-1 blockade in classical Hodgkin lymphoma (dated by TCRdb to about 2020). As for the study more broadly: To define a peripheral blood immune signature of response to PD-1 blockade in classical Hodgkin lymphoma, the study combined TCR beta sequencing with CyTOF.

Interpreted using the paper, the time point label stands for: newly diagnosed, previously untreated cHL patient sample. A Miltenyi CD8+ T cell isolation kit was used for magnetic negative selection to purify CD8+ T cells from thawed PBMCs. As a comparison group for the relapsed/refractory trial patients, PBMCs from patients with newly diagnosed, previously untreated classical Hodgkin lymphoma were sequenced. Peripheral blood was collected in 8 mL Vacutainer Cell Preparation Tubes, from which PBMCs were isolated by centrifugation and then cryopreserved. Purified CD4+ and CD8+ fractions were generated only in cases for which an additional PBMC sample was available. On LS columns in a quadroMACS separator, the magnetically labelled cells were depleted, and the flow-through was collected as the purified fraction. Genomic DNA was extracted with the Qiagen DNeasy kit from unsorted PBMCs and from negatively selected CD4+ and CD8+ fractions. TCR beta CDR3 regions were subjected to amplification by immunoSEQ multiplex PCR with primers that anneal to V and J segments. A synthetic immune receptor repertoire was used to minimize amplification bias, and remaining bias was computationally removed after sequencing. Per the original workflow: Custom Python scripts were used to quantify repertoire diversity as the Shannon entropy index. Unsorted, CD4+ and CD8+ repertoires were examined separately, except in combined analyses, for which CD4+ and CD8+ sequences were merged in silico. In its TCRdb copy, this immuneACCESS table keeps in-frame sequences only and misses some clones. Where compared with another copy, unresolved V genes explain less than half of these, and the others have no known cause. V, J and clone size are those of that table, while D and trimming were read from the DNA. The sample data list fewer than 4,000 clones, and 60% to 80% of these were observed just once. Jointly, the top ten make up 16% of the sample.

Taken from the germline V gene (reference sequence), the CDR1 and CDR2 loops are SEHNR and FQNEAQ. Inclusive of the bounding cysteine and phenylalanine, the CDR3 is 16 residues long. Only CDR3 DNA is held: 48 bases, read in frame from base 1. V and J are truncated by 1 base and 4 bases respectively, leaving an intervening sequence of 14 bases. This clone turned up a few times. It has no known antigen specificity. It has no much larger one-base neighbor in the sample; base qualities were not kept. Overall study outcomes, separate from this receptor: Newly diagnosed patients were reported to have lower baseline TCR diversity than healthy donors, and relapsed/refractory patients were reported to have lower baseline TCR diversity still. The study covered only a single clinical trial cohort, and the causes of the repertoire differences, possibly disease activity or prior therapy, were still not defined.

This clonotype was obtained from a human donor with classical Hodgkin lymphoma. The chain uses TRBV7-9 and TRBJ2-1; the D gene is possibly TRBD2, with 5 bases matching. Sequencing was done on a sample of CD8+ T cells from blood. This receptor carries the CDR3 CASSLGISDIYNEQFF. The sequence in DNA is TGTGCCAGCAGCTTAGGTATTAGCGACATTTACAATGAGCAGTTCTTC. Here the CDR3 is joined to the reference TRBV7-9 and TRBJ2-1 genes, and the full variable domain is: DTGVSQNPRHKITKRGQNVTFRCDPISEHNRLYWYRQTLGQGPEFLTYFQNEAQLEKSRLLSDRFSAERPKGSFSTLEIQRTEQGDSAMYLCASSLGISDIYNEQFFGPGTRLTVL.